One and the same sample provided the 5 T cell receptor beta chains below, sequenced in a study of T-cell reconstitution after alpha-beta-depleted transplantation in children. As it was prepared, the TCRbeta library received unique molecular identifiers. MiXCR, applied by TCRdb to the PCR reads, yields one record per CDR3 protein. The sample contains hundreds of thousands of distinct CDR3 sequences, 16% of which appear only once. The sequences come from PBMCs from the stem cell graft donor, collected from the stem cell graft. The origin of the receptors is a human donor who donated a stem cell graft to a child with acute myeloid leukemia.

The CDR3: CASSPEGGETQYF. CDR3 DNA sequence: TGTGCCAGCAGTCCTGAAGGGGGAGAGACCCAGTACTTC. The V gene is TRBV12-3 or TRBV12-4, the J gene TRBJ2-5; D might be TRBD1 (6 bases). The CDR3 spans 13 residues. Trimming removed 5 bases from V and 4 bases from J, with 11 bases in between.

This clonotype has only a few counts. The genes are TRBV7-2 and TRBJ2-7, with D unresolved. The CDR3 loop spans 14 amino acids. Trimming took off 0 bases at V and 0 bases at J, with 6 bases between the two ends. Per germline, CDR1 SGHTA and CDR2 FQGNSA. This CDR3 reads CASSLAHRSYEQYF. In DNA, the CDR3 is TGTGCCAGCAGCTTAGCGCACCGCTCCTACGAGCAGTACTTC.

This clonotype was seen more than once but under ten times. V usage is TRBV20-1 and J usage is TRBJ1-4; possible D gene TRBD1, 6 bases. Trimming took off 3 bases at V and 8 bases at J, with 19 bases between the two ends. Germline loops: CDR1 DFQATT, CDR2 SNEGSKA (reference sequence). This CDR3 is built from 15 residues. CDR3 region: CSARRLGGVGEKLFF. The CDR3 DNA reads TGCAGTGCTAGGAGATTGGGGGGCGTAGGGGAAAAACTGTTTTTT.

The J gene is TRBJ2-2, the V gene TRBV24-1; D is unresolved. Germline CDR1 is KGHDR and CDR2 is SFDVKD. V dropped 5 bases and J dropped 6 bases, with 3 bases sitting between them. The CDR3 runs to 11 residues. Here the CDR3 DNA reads TGTGCCACCAGTGCGCCCGGGGAGCTGTTTTTT. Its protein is CATSAPGELFF.

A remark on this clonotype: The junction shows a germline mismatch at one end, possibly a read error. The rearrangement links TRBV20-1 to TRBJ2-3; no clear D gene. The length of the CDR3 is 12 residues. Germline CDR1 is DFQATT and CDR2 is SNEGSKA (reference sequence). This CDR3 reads CSAPGRSHTEYF. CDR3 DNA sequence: TGCAGTGCTCCTGGACGGAGCCATACGGAGTATTTT.